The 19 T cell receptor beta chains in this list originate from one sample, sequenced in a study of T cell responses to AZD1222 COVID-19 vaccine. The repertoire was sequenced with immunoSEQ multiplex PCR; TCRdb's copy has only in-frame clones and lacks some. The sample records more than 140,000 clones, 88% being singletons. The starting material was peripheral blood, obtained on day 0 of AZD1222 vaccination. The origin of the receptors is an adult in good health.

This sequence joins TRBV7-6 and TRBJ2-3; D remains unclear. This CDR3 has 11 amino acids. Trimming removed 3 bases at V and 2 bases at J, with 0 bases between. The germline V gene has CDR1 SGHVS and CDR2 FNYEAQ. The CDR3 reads CASSFTDTQYF. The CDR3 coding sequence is TGTGCCAGCAGCTTCACAGATACGCAGTATTTT.

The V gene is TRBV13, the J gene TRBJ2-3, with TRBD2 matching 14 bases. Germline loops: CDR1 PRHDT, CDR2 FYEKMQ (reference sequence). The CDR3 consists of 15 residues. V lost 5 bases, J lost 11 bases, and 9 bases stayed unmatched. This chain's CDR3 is CASSPGLAGGRGQYF. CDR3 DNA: TGTGCCAGCAGCCCCGGACTAGCGGGAGGCCGAGGGCAGTATTTT.

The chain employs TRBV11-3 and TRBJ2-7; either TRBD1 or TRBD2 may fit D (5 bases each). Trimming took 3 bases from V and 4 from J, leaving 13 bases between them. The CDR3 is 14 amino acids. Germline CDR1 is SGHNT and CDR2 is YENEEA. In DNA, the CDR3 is TGTGCCAGCAGCTTCCGGGATAGGGGATACGAGCAGTACTTC. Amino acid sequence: CASSFRDRGYEQYF.

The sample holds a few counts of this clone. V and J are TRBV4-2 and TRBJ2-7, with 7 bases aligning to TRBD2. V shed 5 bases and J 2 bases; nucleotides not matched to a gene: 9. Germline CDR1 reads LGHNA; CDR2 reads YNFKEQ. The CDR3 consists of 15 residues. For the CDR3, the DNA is TGTGCCAGCAGCGACTCGAAAAGCGGGGCCTACGAGCAGTACTTC. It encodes CASSDSKSGAYEQYF.

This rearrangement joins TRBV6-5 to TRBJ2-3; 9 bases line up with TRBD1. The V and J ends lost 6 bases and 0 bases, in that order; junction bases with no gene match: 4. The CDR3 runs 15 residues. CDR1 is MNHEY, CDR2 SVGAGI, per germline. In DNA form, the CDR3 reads TGTGCCAGCAGACCCGGGACAGGGAGCACAGATACGCAGTATTTT. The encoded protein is CASRPGTGSTDTQYF.

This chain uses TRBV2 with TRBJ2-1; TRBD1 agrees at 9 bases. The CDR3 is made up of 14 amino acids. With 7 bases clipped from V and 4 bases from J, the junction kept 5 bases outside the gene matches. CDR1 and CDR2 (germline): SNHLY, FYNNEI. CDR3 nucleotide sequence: TGTGCCAGCAAAATGACAGGGGGGTACAATGAGCAGTTCTTC. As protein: CASKMTGGYNEQFF.

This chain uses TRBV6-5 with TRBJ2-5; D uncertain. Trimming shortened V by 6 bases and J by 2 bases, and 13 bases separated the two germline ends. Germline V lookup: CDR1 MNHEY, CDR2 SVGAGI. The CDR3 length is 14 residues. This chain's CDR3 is CASSSQIVQETQYF. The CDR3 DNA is TGTGCCAGCAGCTCCCAAATCGTACAAGAGACCCAGTACTTC.

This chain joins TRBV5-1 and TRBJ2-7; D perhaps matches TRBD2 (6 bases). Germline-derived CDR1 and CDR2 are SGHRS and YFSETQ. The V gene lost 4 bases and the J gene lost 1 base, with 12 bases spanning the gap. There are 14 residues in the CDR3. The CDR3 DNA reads TGCGCCAGCAGCCCGCGGGGTCGGTCCTACGAGCAGTACTTC. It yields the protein CASSPRGRSYEQYF.

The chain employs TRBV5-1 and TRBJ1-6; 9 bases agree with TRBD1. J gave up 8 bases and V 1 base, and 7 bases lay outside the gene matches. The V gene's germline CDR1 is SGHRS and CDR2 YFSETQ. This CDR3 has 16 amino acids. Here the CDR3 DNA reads TGCGCCAGCAGCTTGCGTACAGGGGGCAGGGATTCACCCCTCCACTTT. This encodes CASSLRTGGRDSPLHF.

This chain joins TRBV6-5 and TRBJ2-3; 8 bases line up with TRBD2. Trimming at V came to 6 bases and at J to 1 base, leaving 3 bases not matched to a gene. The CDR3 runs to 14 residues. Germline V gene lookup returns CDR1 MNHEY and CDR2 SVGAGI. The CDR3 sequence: CASRVSGGTDTQYF. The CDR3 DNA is TGTGCCAGCAGGGTTAGCGGGGGCACAGATACGCAGTATTTT.

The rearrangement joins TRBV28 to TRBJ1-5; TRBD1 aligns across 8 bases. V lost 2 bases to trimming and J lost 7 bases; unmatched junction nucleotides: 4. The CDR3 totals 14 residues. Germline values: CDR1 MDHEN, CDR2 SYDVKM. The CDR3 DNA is TGTGCCAGCAGTTTACAGGGGGCAAGGCAGCCCCAGCATTTT. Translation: CASSLQGARQPQHF. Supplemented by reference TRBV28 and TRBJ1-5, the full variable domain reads DVKVTQSSRYLVKRTGEKVFLECVQDMDHENMFWYRQDPGLGLRLIYFSYDVKMKEKGDIPEGYSVSREKKERFSLILESASTNQTSMYLCASSLQGARQPQHFGDGTRLSIL.

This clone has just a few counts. CDR3 sequence (DNA): TGTGCCAGCAGCCAAGAACGGACAGGAATACAGCCCCAGCATTTT. Its protein is CASSQERTGIQPQHF. The rearrangement uses TRBV4-2 and TRBJ1-5; 7 bases are shared with TRBD1. Trimming cost V 0 bases and J 7 bases; bases outside gene matches: 6. CDR3 length: 15 residues. Germline assignment: CDR1 LGHNA and CDR2 YNFKEQ.

CDR3 sequence: CASSTRGTQPQHF. DNA of the CDR3: TGTGCCAGCAGCACGCGGGGAACTCAGCCCCAGCATTTT. This chain links TRBV7-2 with TRBJ1-5; D unclear. The germline V gene has CDR1 SGHTA and CDR2 FQGNSA. Trimming stripped 5 bases from V and 6 bases from J, with 11 bases between. The CDR3 extends over 13 amino acids.

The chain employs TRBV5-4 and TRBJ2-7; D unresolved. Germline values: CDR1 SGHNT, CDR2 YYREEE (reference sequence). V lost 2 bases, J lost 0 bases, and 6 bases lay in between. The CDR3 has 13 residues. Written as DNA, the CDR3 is TGTGCCAGCAGCTTAGGCAGCTCCTACGAGCAGTACTTC. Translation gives CASSLGSSYEQYF.

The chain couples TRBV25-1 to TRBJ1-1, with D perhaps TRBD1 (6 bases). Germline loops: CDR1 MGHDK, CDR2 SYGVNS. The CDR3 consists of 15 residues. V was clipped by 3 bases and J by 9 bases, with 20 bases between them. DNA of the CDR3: TGTGCCAGCAGTGATAGGGGGGACTCCAGCATGAAAGCTTTCTTT. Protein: CASSDRGDSSMKAFF.

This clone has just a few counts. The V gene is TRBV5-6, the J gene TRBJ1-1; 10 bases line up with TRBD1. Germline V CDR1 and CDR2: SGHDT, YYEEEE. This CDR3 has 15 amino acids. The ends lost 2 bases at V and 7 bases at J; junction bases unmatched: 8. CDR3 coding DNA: TGTGCCAGCAGCTTCTGGACAGGGGGAAATATTGAAGCTTTCTTT. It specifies CASSFWTGGNIEAFF.

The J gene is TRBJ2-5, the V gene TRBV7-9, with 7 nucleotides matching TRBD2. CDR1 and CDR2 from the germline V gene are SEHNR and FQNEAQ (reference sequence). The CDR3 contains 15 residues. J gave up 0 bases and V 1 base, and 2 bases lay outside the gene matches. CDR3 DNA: TGTGCCAGCAGCTTAGTGGGGGGGTACCAAGAGACCCAGTACTTC. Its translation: CASSLVGGYQETQYF.

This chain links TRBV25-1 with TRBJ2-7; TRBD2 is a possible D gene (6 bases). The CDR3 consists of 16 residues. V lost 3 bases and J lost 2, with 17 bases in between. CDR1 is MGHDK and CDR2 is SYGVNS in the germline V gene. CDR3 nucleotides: TGTGCCAGCAGTGACGGTTGGGCAGGGAGGACCTACGAGCAGTACTTC. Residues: CASSDGWAGRTYEQYF.

For the CDR3, the DNA is TGCAGCGTTGATGGAGGGAGAAACACCATATATTTT. Protein: CSVDGGRNTIYF. This chain joins TRBV29-1 and TRBJ1-3; D call uncertain. CDR1 SQVTM and CDR2 ANQGSEA come from the germline V gene. The ends were cut back, 3 bases at V and 5 bases at J, with 8 bases in the middle. The CDR3 has 12 amino acids.